These 24 T cell receptor beta chains share one sample of origin, sequenced in a study of shared clonotypes between healthy human individuals. Produced via immunoSEQ multiplex PCR; TCRdb's table is partial and in-frame only. The sample contains under 650,000 clones, 96% of which appear only once. The sequencing input was naive CD4+ T cells sorted from blood. Subset of the sample: CD45RA+ positively selected. Receptors were obtained from a woman aged 25 to 39 in good health.

The rearrangement uses TRBV19 and TRBJ1-1; TRBD1 is a possible D gene (6 bases). Germline CDR1 reads LNHDA; CDR2 reads SQIVND (reference sequence). With 5 bases removed from V and 4 bases from J, the gap between germline ends came to 17 bases. CDR3 length equals 15 residues. CDR3 loop: CASSWSPGASTEAFF. CDR3 in DNA: TGTGCCAGTAGTTGGTCCCCGGGGGCGAGCACTGAAGCTTTCTTT.

The gene calls are TRBV19 and TRBJ2-5, with TRBD1 identical over 8 bases. The DNA end favors TRBJ2-7, so the J call may be wrong. In germline, CDR1 is LNHDA, CDR2 SQIVND (reference sequence). This CDR3 spans 13 amino acids. CDR3 sequence (DNA): TGTGCCGTGAGGGGGACAGGAGCCTACGAGCAGTACTTC. This encodes CAVRGTGAYEQYF.

The chain couples TRBV5-1 to TRBJ2-3; TRBD1 matches 9 bases. Germline loops: CDR1 SGHRS, CDR2 YFSETQ. After removal of 0 bases from V and 6 bases from J, the junction contained 8 bases not matched to a gene. This CDR3 region has 16 residues. The CDR3 region has the DNA TGCGCCAGCAGCTTGGAAGGGACAGGGCCTCGGGATACGCAGTATTTT. Its translation is CASSLEGTGPRDTQYF.

The sample holds one count of this clone. The rearrangement links TRBV15 to TRBJ2-5, with D maybe TRBD2 (6 bases). Germline lookup yields CDR1 LNHNV and CDR2 YYDKDF (reference sequence). The V gene lost 1 base and the J gene lost 5 bases, with 8 bases spanning the gap. This CDR3 comprises 13 residues. The CDR3 DNA reads as TGTGCCACCAGCAGAGGACTAGTTGAGACCCAGTACTTC. Translated, it gives CATSRGLVETQYF.

J is TRBJ1-5 and V is TRBV28; the D gene is possibly TRBD1 (6 bases). CDR3 length: 15 amino acids. CDR1 MDHEN and CDR2 SYDVKM come from the germline V gene. Trimming shortened V by 2 bases and J by 5 bases, and 13 bases separated the two germline ends. CDR3 bases: TGTGCCAGCAGTTTACAGGGGACACCGTATCAGCCCCAGCATTTT. It codes for CASSLQGTPYQPQHF. Full variable domain (rest looked up from reference TRBV28 and TRBJ1-5): DVKVTQSSRYLVKRTGEKVFLECVQDMDHENMFWYRQDPGLGLRLIYFSYDVKMKEKGDIPEGYSVSREKKERFSLILESASTNQTSMYLCASSLQGTPYQPQHFGDGTRLSIL.

V and J are TRBV7-2 and TRBJ1-5; D call uncertain. This CDR3 comprises 12 residues. V was cut by 0 bases and J by 7 bases, with 4 bases left in between. Germline loops: CDR1 SGHTA, CDR2 FQGNSA. DNA of the CDR3: TGTGCCAGCAGCTTAGCTGCGCAGCCCCAGCATTTT. Translated: CASSLAAQPQHF.

The chain recombines TRBV7-9 with TRBJ2-2; 10 bases line up with TRBD2. Germline-derived CDR1 and CDR2 are SEHNR and FQNEAQ (reference sequence). Unmatched junction bases numbered 8, after V lost 5 bases and J lost 2 bases. The CDR3 is 17 residues long. This CDR3 is CASSQTWTSGNTGELFF. As DNA, the CDR3 is TGTGCCAGCAGCCAGACCTGGACTAGCGGAAACACCGGGGAGCTGTTTTTT.

V is TRBV28 and J is TRBJ1-4; D is ambiguous. The V end lost 4 bases, the J end lost 8 bases, and 8 bases lay between the germline ends. The CDR3 is 12 amino acids. Germline V gene data show CDR1 as MDHEN and CDR2 as SYDVKM. The CDR3, as DNA: TGTGCCAGCAGTTGGGCCGCGGAAAAACTGTTTTTT. Translating gives CASSWAAEKLFF.

J is TRBJ2-7 and V is TRBV6-1; the match to TRBD2 covers 9 bases. Trimming took 10 bases from V and 3 from J; bases not matched to a gene: 4. Germline CDR1 is MNHNS and CDR2 is SASEGT. CDR3 length equals 12 residues. The CDR3 sequence: CAIGLANYEQYF. In DNA form, the CDR3 reads TGTGCCATTGGACTAGCGAACTACGAGCAGTACTTC.

This clone has just one count. The chain recombines TRBV4-1 with TRBJ2-5; no clear D. The CDR3 sequence is 13 residues long. The V end was cut by 1 base, the J end by 1 base, with 4 bases between. Germline V gene data show CDR1 as MGHRA and CDR2 as YSYEKL. The CDR3 protein is CASSQVFQETQYF. The CDR3 DNA follows: TGCGCCAGCAGCCAAGTTTTCCAAGAGACCCAGTACTTC.

DNA of the CDR3: TGTGCCAGCAGCTCGGGACAGGGGGATAATTCACCCCTCCACTTT. It translates to CASSSGQGDNSPLHF. The chain combines TRBV11-2 with TRBJ1-6, with 11 nucleotides matching TRBD1. This CDR3 comprises 15 residues. CDR1 and CDR2 (germline): SGHAT, FQNNGV. J was trimmed by 5 bases and V by 4 bases; bases with no gene match: 1.

The chain recombines TRBV28 with TRBJ1-1, with TRBD1 as a possible D gene (5 bases). V was trimmed by 2 bases and J by 10 bases, leaving 8 bases between them. In germline, CDR1 is MDHEN, CDR2 SYDVKM. The CDR3 extends over 11 amino acids. CDR3 coding DNA: TGTGCCAGCAGTTTAGTAGGGACAGCTTTCTTT. It encodes CASSLVGTAFF.

The chain couples TRBV9 to TRBJ1-2; maybe TRBD1 (6 bases). Germline V lookup: CDR1 SGDLS, CDR2 YYNGEE. CDR3 length: 15 residues. V lost 1 base, J lost 7 bases, and 17 bases lay in between. The CDR3 protein is CASSVPQQGSGGYTF. DNA for the CDR3: TGTGCCAGCAGCGTACCCCAACAGGGATCAGGTGGCTACACCTTC.

This clone was detected only once. The chain is built from TRBV4-1 and TRBJ2-1; D might be TRBD2 (6 bases). The V gene lost 2 bases and the J gene lost 10 bases, with 18 bases spanning the gap. The germline CDR1 and CDR2 sequences are MGHRA and YSYEKL. The length of the CDR3 is 15 residues. As DNA, the CDR3 is TGCGCCAGCAGCCAACCTTGGACAAAAGGGAGGGAGCAGTTCTTC. It specifies CASSQPWTKGREQFF.

The chain is built from TRBV18 and TRBJ2-7; TRBD2 aligns across 7 bases. The CDR3 is 14 amino acids. J lost 3 bases, V lost 3 bases, and 5 bases had no gene match. Germline V gene data show CDR1 as KGHSH and CDR2 as LQKENI. CDR3 sequence reads: CASSPGGTYYEQYF. The CDR3 DNA reads TGTGCCAGCTCACCGGGAGGGACCTACTACGAGCAGTACTTC.

The V call is TRBV18, the J call TRBJ2-3, with D perhaps matching TRBD1 (6 bases). CDR3 size: 14 residues. The germline V gene encodes CDR1 KGHSH and CDR2 LQKENI. V lost 6 bases, J lost 1 base, and 11 bases lay in between. The CDR3, as DNA: TGTGCCAGCTCTAATAGACAGGGCACAGATACGCAGTATTTT. It specifies CASSNRQGTDTQYF.

V gene TRBV5-4 combines with J gene TRBJ2-7, with 9 bases identical to TRBD1. The germline gives CDR1 SGHNT, CDR2 YYREEE (reference sequence). The V gene end was trimmed by 3 bases and the J gene end by 3 bases; junction bases not matched to a gene: 10. The CDR3 spans 16 residues. CDR3 in amino acids: CASSSGQGKDIYEQYF. The CDR3, as DNA: TGTGCCAGCAGCTCTGGACAGGGGAAGGATATCTACGAGCAGTACTTC.

This clone has just one count. The CDR3, as DNA: TGTGCCAGCGCCGCGGTGCACTATGGCTACACCTTC. This codes for CASAAVHYGYTF. The chain has TRBV21-1 and TRBJ1-2. TRBV21-1 is a listed pseudogene. The CDR3 covers 12 residues.

The J gene is TRBJ2-5, the V gene TRBV7-9; 7 nucleotides match TRBD2. Judging by the DNA end, TRBJ2-7 fits better; the J call may be wrong. CDR3 length: 18 residues. CDR1 is SEHNR and CDR2 is FQNEAQ in the germline V gene (reference sequence). This CDR3 is CASSLLSYGASGTYEQYF. In DNA, the CDR3 is TGTGCCAGCAGCTTACTATCCTATGGGGCTAGCGGAACCTACGAGCAGTACTTC.

This chain uses TRBV5-1 with TRBJ2-3, with 8 bases lining up with TRBD2. Germline values: CDR1 SGHRS, CDR2 YFSETQ. J gave up 1 base and V 4 bases, and 8 bases lay outside the gene matches. The length of the CDR3 is 16 residues. The CDR3 DNA follows: TGCGCCAGCAGCGTCGCCGGGACTAGTGGCACAGATACGCAGTATTTT. Translation: CASSVAGTSGTDTQYF.

This rearrangement joins TRBV27 to TRBJ2-3; 10 bases line up with TRBD2. The CDR3 totals 15 residues. Germline CDR1 is MNHEY and CDR2 is SMNVEV (reference sequence). V dropped 3 bases and J dropped 3; count of bases not matched to a gene: 3. CDR3 bases: TGTGCCAGCAGTTTCAAGCGGGAGGGGACAGATACGCAGTATTTT. It specifies CASSFKREGTDTQYF.

The CDR3 DNA reads TGTGGGGCAGGGGCCACTGTGGGAACTAATGAAAAACTGTTTTTT. Its protein product is CGAGATVGTNEKLFF. The rearrangement links TRBV28 to TRBJ1-4, with D perhaps matching TRBD1 (6 bases). CDR3 length equals 15 residues. Germline V gene data show CDR1 as MDHEN and CDR2 as SYDVKM. Together with reference TRBV28 and TRBJ1-4, the CDR3 gives the full variable domain: DVKVTQSSRYLVKRTGEKVFLECVQDMDHENMFWYRQDPGLGLRLIYFSYDVKMKEKGDIPEGYSVSREKKERFSLILESASTNQTSMYLCGAGATVGTNEKLFFGSGTQLSVL.

The V and J genes are TRBV29-1 and TRBJ2-5, with 7 bases identical to TRBD1. The germline gives CDR1 SQVTM, CDR2 ANQGSEA. The CDR3 is 14 amino acids. The trim removed 6 bases at V and 2 bases at J, leaving 9 bases unmatched. In nucleotides, the CDR3 is TGCAGCGTGGTAAGCCGGGACAGACAAGAGACCCAGTACTTC. Its protein product is CSVVSRDRQETQYF.

This clone is a singleton in its sample. The chain couples TRBV7-2 to TRBJ1-2; TRBD1 is a possible D gene (6 bases). The CDR3 extends over 17 amino acids. V was clipped by 1 base and J by 0 bases, with 15 bases between them. Looked up from germline, CDR1 is SGHTA and CDR2 is FQGNSA. The CDR3 sequence is CASSLVGGARANYGYTF. CDR3 nucleotide sequence: TGTGCCAGCAGCTTAGTAGGGGGGGCGCGGGCTAACTATGGCTACACCTTC. Variable domain in full (rest from reference TRBV7-2 and TRBJ1-2): GAGVSQSPSNKVTEKGKDVELRCDPISGHTALYWYRQSLGQGLEFLIYFQGNSAPDKSGLPSDRFSAERTGGSVSTLTIQRTQQEDSAVYLCASSLVGGARANYGYTFGSGTRLTVV.